The 32 T cell receptor beta chains presented below share a single source sample, sequenced in a study of low-dose radiotherapy and immunotherapy resistance in tumors. cDNA synthesis used a TRAV/TRBV-specific primer set for both chains. With a constant-region primer and a V-primer adapter, TCRs were subjected to approximately 21 PCR cycles of amplification. TCRdb fed the reads into MiXCR, producing one record per CDR3 protein. The table lists more than 70,000 distinct CDR3 sequences, roughly 31% of them singletons, with around 10% in the top ten. Described time point: before trial treatment. The input for sequencing was PBMCs, taken before treatment. The receptor source for this set is a female donor with ovarian cancer.

The rearrangement joins TRBV28 to TRBJ2-1; the match to TRBD2 covers 8 bases. Germline-derived CDR1 and CDR2 are MDHEN and SYDVKM. CDR3 length: 15 amino acids. CDR3 coding DNA: TGTGCAACTACTCCAGCGGGAGAGGCCTACAATGAGCAGTTCTTC. Translation: CATTPAGEAYNEQFF. Combining the CDR3 with reference TRBV28 and TRBJ2-1 gives the whole variable domain DVKVTQSSRYLVKRTGEKVFLECVQDMDHENMFWYRQDPGLGLRLIYFSYDVKMKEKGDIPEGYSVSREKKERFSLILESASTNQTSMYLCATTPAGEAYNEQFFGPGTRLTVL.

V usage is TRBV15 and J usage is TRBJ1-2; D is ambiguous. CDR1 is LNHNV, CDR2 YYDKDF, per germline (reference sequence). V lost 7 bases and J lost 7, with 16 bases in between. The CDR3 extends over 13 amino acids. The CDR3 loop reads CATKYSAVGGYTF. CDR3 sequence (DNA): TGTGCCACCAAATATTCCGCGGTGGGTGGCTACACCTTC.

The rearrangement joins TRBV30 to TRBJ2-7; unclear D gene. The CDR3 sequence is 13 residues long. CDR1 and CDR2 (germline): GTSNPN, SVGIG (reference sequence). Trimming removed 7 bases at V and 0 bases at J, with 13 bases between. The CDR3 loop reads CASAPGVSYEQYF. The CDR3 region has the DNA TGTGCCTCTGCCCCGGGCGTCTCCTACGAGCAGTACTTC.

V usage is TRBV2 and J usage is TRBJ2-5; D might be TRBD2 (7 bases). The germline gives CDR1 SNHLY, CDR2 FYNNEI. Trimming pared 5 bases from V and 5 bases from J, leaving 18 bases between. CDR3 length: 15 amino acids. CDR3 sequence (DNA): TGTGCCAGCAGTCGGGAACGGGGGGCCGGGGAGACCCAGTACTTC. It translates to CASSRERGAGETQYF.

Details on this clonotype: A read error is the likely source, as a far larger clone sits one nucleotide away. J is TRBJ2-5 and V is TRBV27; 10 bases fit TRBD1. The CDR3 is 16 residues long. Germline loops: CDR1 MNHEY, CDR2 SMNVEV (reference sequence). Unmatched junction bases numbered 16, after V lost 4 bases and J lost 11 bases. Here the CDR3 DNA reads TGTGCCAGCAGTTCCTTGGACAGGGGGAGTTACAATGAGCAGTACTTC. Translated, it gives CASSSLDRGSYNEQYF.

The chain is built from TRBV19 and TRBJ2-2; 7 nucleotides line up with TRBD1. Germline V CDR1 and CDR2: LNHDA, SQIVND (reference sequence). The CDR3 length is 17 residues. V lost 6 bases, J lost 0 bases, and 10 bases stayed unmatched. The CDR3 region is CASRPQDRASNTGELFF. The CDR3 nucleotides are TGTGCCAGTAGACCTCAAGACAGGGCTTCGAACACCGGGGAGCTGTTTTTT.

V is TRBV6-1 and J is TRBJ2-4; D uncertain. CDR3 length: 12 amino acids. CDR1 and CDR2 (germline): MNHNS, SASEGT. Trimming left V 6 bases short and J 9 bases short, with 12 bases between. The CDR3 here is CASRDPGRIQYF. As DNA, the CDR3 is TGTGCCAGCAGGGATCCGGGCCGCATTCAGTACTTC.

The chain couples TRBV3-1 to TRBJ2-7, with D unclear. V was trimmed by 4 bases and J by 0 bases, leaving 13 bases between them. Germline CDR1 and CDR2: LGHDT and YNNKEL (reference sequence). This CDR3 comprises 15 residues. This CDR3 reads CASSRKVARSYEQYF. For the CDR3, the DNA is TGTGCCAGCAGCCGAAAAGTGGCCCGCTCCTACGAGCAGTACTTC.

This clonotype was counted at least ten times. The chain is built from TRBV12-3 or TRBV12-4 and TRBJ2-7, with a weak D call TRBD2 (6 bases). V lost 3 bases and J 6 bases, leaving 12 bases between the germline ends. The CDR3 runs 13 residues. CDR3 coding DNA: TGTGCCAGCAGTTTCGGGCGGGACGTCGAGCAGTACTTC. Encoded protein: CASSFGRDVEQYF.

The table lists this clonotype with many counts. This chain connects TRBV3-1 to TRBJ1-5, with D possibly being TRBD1 (5 bases). Germline lookup yields CDR1 LGHDT and CDR2 YNNKEL (reference sequence). The ends were cut back, 1 base at V and 6 bases at J, with 13 bases in the middle. The CDR3 contains 15 residues. The CDR3 reads CASSQGGERGQPQHF. The CDR3 nucleotides are TGTGCCAGCAGCCAAGGAGGGGAGCGGGGTCAGCCCCAGCATTTT.

The chain uses TRBV12-3 or TRBV12-4 and TRBJ1-2; TRBD1 matches at 10 bases. V lost 5 bases, J lost 8 bases, and 8 bases stayed unmatched. The CDR3 runs 14 residues. The CDR3 region is CASSVRDRGGGYTF. The CDR3 DNA follows: TGTGCCAGCAGTGTCCGGGACAGGGGAGGCGGCTACACCTTC.

The J gene is TRBJ2-1, the V gene TRBV28; TRBD2 aligns across 7 bases. The germline V gene has CDR1 MDHEN and CDR2 SYDVKM. The CDR3 loop spans 17 amino acids. The V gene end was trimmed by 6 bases and the J gene end by 0 bases; junction bases not matched to a gene: 11. CDR3 in amino acids: CASRFAGVESSYNEQFF. The CDR3 region has the DNA TGTGCCAGCAGGTTCGCGGGGGTCGAAAGCTCCTACAATGAGCAGTTCTTC.

The chain recombines TRBV20-1 with TRBJ2-5; TRBD1 agrees at 7 bases. The V and J ends lost 0 bases and 2 bases, in that order; junction bases with no gene match: 12. The CDR3 is 17 residues long. The germline CDR1 and CDR2 sequences are DFQATT and SNEGSKA (reference sequence). CDR3: CSARERQGSWVQETQYF. The CDR3 DNA is TGCAGTGCTAGAGAGCGACAGGGCTCTTGGGTACAAGAGACCCAGTACTTC.

This clonotype was recorded many times. The chain uses TRBV7-2 and TRBJ1-1; TRBD1 is a possible D gene (6 bases). This CDR3 has 13 residues. Germline V CDR1 and CDR2: SGHTA, FQGNSA. V was trimmed by 5 bases and J by 3 bases, leaving 10 bases between them. The DNA for the CDR3 is TGTGCCAGCAGCACCAGGGGAGACACTGAAGCTTTCTTT. Encoded protein: CASSTRGDTEAFF.

This clonotype was counted between two and nine times. J is TRBJ2-6 and V is TRBV5-1; 8 bases fit TRBD1. The germline CDR1 and CDR2 sequences are SGHRS and YFSETQ. V was pared by 0 bases and J by 2 bases, with 4 bases of the junction left unmatched. CDR3 length: 17 residues. The CDR3, as DNA: TGCGCCAGCAGCTTGGCCCAGACAGGGGCTGGGGCCAACGTCCTGACTTTC. Amino acids: CASSLAQTGAGANVLTF.

The chain has TRBV5-1 and TRBJ1-6; TRBD1 matches 8 bases. CDR3 length: 15 amino acids. J gave up 10 bases and V 2 bases, and 8 bases lay outside the gene matches. The germline V gene encodes CDR1 SGHRS and CDR2 YFSETQ. The CDR3 is CASSLSGQGGSPLHF. The CDR3 DNA follows: TGCGCCAGCAGCTTATCAGGACAGGGAGGATCACCCCTCCACTTT.

At least ten counts were recorded for this clonotype. This sequence joins TRBV7-2 and TRBJ2-7; 8 bases agree with TRBD2. Looked up from germline, CDR1 is SGHTA and CDR2 is FQGNSA. This CDR3 contains 14 residues. V lost 5 bases, J lost 5 bases, and 8 bases stayed unmatched. DNA of the CDR3: TGTGCCAGCAGCCTGGGACCGGGGGGGGACGAGCAGTACTTC. Protein: CASSLGPGGDEQYF.

This clonotype appeared many times. The gene calls are TRBV14 and TRBJ1-2; D gene ambiguous. Germline-derived CDR1 and CDR2 are SGHDN and FVKESK. The CDR3 covers 15 residues. V was shortened by 1 base and J by 4 bases, with 13 bases between the two germline ends. The CDR3 bases are TGTGCCAGCAGCCAAGTGGGAAGGAGGGCCTATGGCTACACCTTC. The encoded protein is CASSQVGRRAYGYTF.

This clonotype has ten or more counts. The genes are TRBV7-2 and TRBJ1-1; 9 bases line up with TRBD1. The CDR3 has 15 residues. Germline V gives CDR1 SGHTA, CDR2 FQGNSA. V lost 5 bases, J lost 5 bases, and 9 bases stayed unmatched. The CDR3 reads CASSLTGGGHTEAFF. The CDR3 DNA sequence: TGTGCCAGCAGCCTGACAGGGGGGGGCCATACTGAAGCTTTCTTT.

This clonotype has at least ten counts. The chain uses TRBV7-2 and TRBJ2-3, with D possibly TRBD2 on 6 matching bases. CDR1 and CDR2 from the germline V gene are SGHTA and FQGNSA. The CDR3 length is 16 residues. Trimming removed 1 base from V and 8 bases from J, with 19 bases in between. CDR3 loop: CASSLDSGSSGGTQYF. The CDR3 coding sequence is TGTGCCAGCAGCTTAGACAGCGGGTCAAGCGGCGGTACGCAGTATTTT. The variable domain in full, completed from reference TRBV7-2 and TRBJ2-3, reads GAGVSQSPSNKVTEKGKDVELRCDPISGHTALYWYRQSLGQGLEFLIYFQGNSAPDKSGLPSDRFSAERTGGSVSTLTIQRTQQEDSAVYLCASSLDSGSSGGTQYFGPGTRLTVL.

CDR3 sequence (DNA): TGTGCCAGCAGCCGAAGAACTGAGCAGTTCTTC. As protein: CASSRRTEQFF. This chain uses TRBV28 with TRBJ2-1; no definite D call. Trimming stripped 6 bases from V and 9 bases from J, with 9 bases between. The CDR3 covers 11 residues. Germline V gives CDR1 MDHEN, CDR2 SYDVKM.

The gene calls are TRBV3-1 and TRBJ1-1; 7 bases align to TRBD1. V was pared by 5 bases and J by 4 bases, with 10 bases of the junction left unmatched. CDR1 is LGHDT, CDR2 YNNKEL, per germline (reference sequence). The CDR3 spans 15 residues. The CDR3 region is CASSALRGVSTEAFF. The DNA of the CDR3 is TGTGCCAGCAGCGCCCTCAGGGGGGTGAGCACTGAAGCTTTCTTT. The variable domain in full, completed from reference TRBV3-1 and TRBJ1-1, reads DTAVSQTPKYLVTQMGNDKSIKCEQNLGHDTMYWYKQDSKKFLKIMFSYNNKELIINETVPNRFSPKSPDKAHLNLHINSLELGDSAVYFCASSALRGVSTEAFFGQGTRLTVV.

The rearrangement uses TRBV5-6 and TRBJ2-6, with 9 nucleotides matching TRBD1. The CDR3 is 18 amino acids. V gave up 4 bases and J gave up 4 bases; unmatched junction bases: 12. Looked up from germline, CDR1 is SGHDT and CDR2 is YYEEEE. This CDR3 is CASSPLQGAKGGANVLTF. The DNA for the CDR3 is TGTGCCAGCAGCCCCTTACAGGGGGCGAAAGGGGGGGCCAACGTCCTGACTTTC.

This clonotype was observed many times. The chain uses TRBV7-6 and TRBJ1-4; possible D gene TRBD1, 5 bases. Trimming took off 0 bases at V and 2 bases at J, with 13 bases between the two ends. This CDR3 has 17 amino acids. Germline V gene data show CDR1 as SGHVS and CDR2 as FNYEAQ. The CDR3 region is CASSLALGAETNEKLFF. The CDR3 coding sequence is TGTGCCAGCAGCTTAGCGCTTGGGGCGGAGACTAATGAAAAACTGTTTTTT.

This clonotype was recorded at least ten times. The J gene is TRBJ2-7, the V gene TRBV10-3; possible D gene TRBD1, 5 bases. The CDR3 runs 13 residues. V lost 6 bases to trimming and J lost 2 bases, with 11 bases between them. Germline loops: CDR1 ENHRY, CDR2 SYGVKD. The CDR3 DNA sequence: TGTGCCATCAGCCAGGGCCCAGCCTACGAGCAGTACTTC. It codes for CAISQGPAYEQYF.

In its sample, this clonotype was seen many times. V usage is TRBV7-2 and J usage is TRBJ1-5; a possible D gene is TRBD1 (5 bases). Germline V gene sequence: CDR1 SGHTA, CDR2 FQGNSA. CDR3 size: 13 residues. Trimming pared 0 bases from V and 6 bases from J, leaving 6 bases between. The CDR3 coding sequence is TGTGCCAGCAGCTTAGCCAGGGCTCAGCCCCAGCATTTT. Translation gives CASSLARAQPQHF.

This clonotype turned up a few times. The V and J genes are TRBV20-1 and TRBJ1-6; D is ambiguous. Germline V gene lookup returns CDR1 DFQATT and CDR2 SNEGSKA (reference sequence). Between the trimmed V and J ends, which lost 5 bases and 0 bases, there was a span of 8 bases. The CDR3 spans 14 residues. CDR3 sequence reads: CSAPRGSYNSPLHF. The CDR3, as DNA: TGCAGTGCTCCTCGGGGCTCCTATAATTCACCCCTCCACTTT.

Of note for this clonotype: The junction differs from germline at one of its ends, possibly a read error. The chain employs TRBV5-1 and TRBJ2-5; the D is unclear. CDR1 and CDR2 from the germline V gene are SGHRS and YFSETQ. The CDR3 sequence is 11 residues long. The CDR3 is CASSLGESQYF. In DNA, the CDR3 is TGCGCCAGCAGCTTGGGAGAGAGCCAGTACTTC.

The genes are TRBV20-1 and TRBJ2-7; D not resolved. This CDR3 spans 13 amino acids. Germline loops: CDR1 DFQATT, CDR2 SNEGSKA (reference sequence). V dropped 0 bases and J dropped 5 bases, with 11 bases sitting between them. CDR3 DNA: TGCAGTGCTAGAGATCTGAGCATCCACGAGCAGTACTTC. Residues: CSARDLSIHEQYF.

This clonotype was recorded many times. This chain joins TRBV29-1 and TRBJ1-2; D is undetermined. Per the germline V gene, CDR1 is SQVTM and CDR2 is ANQGSEA. V dropped 2 bases and J dropped 8 bases, with 12 bases sitting between them. The length of the CDR3 is 12 residues. The CDR3 here is CSVEYSPQGYTF. The CDR3 DNA sequence: TGCAGCGTTGAATATTCACCCCAAGGCTACACCTTC.

Written as DNA, the CDR3 is TGTGCCAGCAGCTTAAGAACAGTCGAAGGGACCGGGGAGCTGTTTTTT. Encoded protein: CASSLRTVEGTGELFF. This chain connects TRBV7-2 to TRBJ2-2, with unresolved D. Trimming took off 2 bases at V and 5 bases at J, with 15 bases between the two ends. This CDR3 region has 16 residues. Germline CDR1 is SGHTA and CDR2 is FQGNSA.

V gene TRBV28 combines with J gene TRBJ1-5; D call uncertain. Between the trimmed V and J ends, which lost 5 bases and 3 bases, there was a span of 11 bases. This CDR3 contains 14 residues. From germline, CDR1 is MDHEN and CDR2 SYDVKM. CDR3 sequence: CASSVGGVNQPQHF. CDR3 bases: TGTGCCAGCAGTGTAGGTGGGGTCAATCAGCCCCAGCATTTT.